This T cell receptor (beta chain) came from a study of shared clonotypes between healthy human individuals. Looking at the study overall: The plates for each donor numbered three CD4 naive, three CD4 memory, two CD8 naive and one CD8 memory.

Study outcomes and limitations: Naive subsets generally had larger estimated richness than memory subsets. A reduction in generation probabilities was seen for non-shared clonotypes relative to those shared by all four donors.

The split of CD4+ cells yielded CD45RA+ naive and CD45RA-negative memory subsets. TCRdb's copy holds only in-frame clones and misses some; the assay was immunoSEQ multiplex PCR. The data contain approximately 320,000 clones, 74% of them singletons. This clone was seen many times. The antigen is undetermined. Sequencing was done on a sample of memory CD4+ T cells sorted from blood. Documented subset: CD45RA-negative fraction. The clonotype originates from a man aged 25-45 years in good health.

The CDR3 sequence: CASRDREPNEKLFF. Here the CDR3 DNA reads TGTGCCAGTCGCGATCGAGAACCTAATGAAAAACTGTTTTTT. The V gene is TRBV6-1, the J gene TRBJ1-4; D call uncertain. CDR1 is MNHNS, CDR2 SASEGT, per germline. With 9 bases removed from V and 3 bases from J, the gap between germline ends came to 14 bases. The CDR3 loop spans 14 amino acids.